This T cell receptor beta chain was sequenced for a study of Ad26.COV2.S vaccination and SARS-CoV-2 variants. TCRdb keeps only in-frame clones here, not all; method: immunoSEQ multiplex PCR. The profile shows 500,000 or so clones, about 83% of them singletons. Documented treatment: roughly 19 received Ad26.COV2.S at low or high dose, single or two shots; 5 received placebo; per-sample allocation not given. After the first vaccine or placebo injection, samples were drawn on day 63. The V and J ends lost 4 bases and 7 bases, in that order; junction bases with no gene match: 7. This CDR3 is 12 amino acids long. Germline CDR1 reads SQVTM; CDR2 reads ANQGSEA.

The input for sequencing was peripheral blood, taken in a trial of Ad26.COV2.S vaccine versus placebo. V is TRBV29-1 and J is TRBJ2-7, with 7 bases that match TRBD1. The origin of this receptor is a person aged 18-65 years who received the Ad26.COV2.S COVID-19 vaccine or a placebo. The CDR3 loop reads CSVGITQGEQYF. CDR3 DNA: TGCAGCGTTGGGATCACACAGGGGGAGCAGTACTTC.